Below, 18 T cell receptor beta chains from the same sample are listed, as sequenced in a study of T cell responses to AZD1222 COVID-19 vaccine. TCRdb's table, derived via immunoSEQ multiplex PCR, lists solely in-frame clones and lacks some. The sample includes 100,000 or so clones, 86% seen only once; the top ten take over 1.2%. The material sequenced was peripheral blood, taken on day 0 of AZD1222 vaccination. The receptors originated from an adult in good health.

This CDR3 reads CASSKVDKENTEAFF. CDR3 DNA sequence: TGTGCCAGCAGCAAAGTCGACAAGGAGAACACTGAAGCTTTCTTT. The chain joins TRBV21-1 to TRBJ1-1; no DNA check was done on the table's D call, TRBD1. TRBV21-1 is termed a pseudogene. The length of the CDR3 is 15 residues.

This chain uses TRBV15 with TRBJ1-1, with D uncertain. The ends were cut back, 4 bases at V and 2 bases at J, with 14 bases in the middle. The germline gives CDR1 LNHNV, CDR2 YYDKDF (reference sequence). This CDR3 is built from 15 residues. The CDR3 spells CATSTTSRLNTEAFF. DNA for the CDR3: TGTGCCACCAGCACGACGTCTAGGCTTAACACTGAAGCTTTCTTT. Based on the CDR3 plus reference TRBV15 and TRBJ1-1, the full variable domain is DAMVIQNPRYQVTQFGKPVTLSCSQTLNHNVMYWYQQKSSQAPKLLFHYYDKDFNNEADTPDNFQSRRPNTSFCFLDIRSPGLGDTAMYLCATSTTSRLNTEAFFGQGTRLTVV.

The chain joins TRBV4-3 to TRBJ2-1; D may match TRBD1 or TRBD2 (5 bases each). CDR1 and CDR2 (germline): LGHNA, YSLEER. The length of the CDR3 is 14 residues. V was trimmed by 4 bases and J by 12 bases, leaving 19 bases between them. CDR3 DNA: TGCGCCAGCAGCCGTACGAGCCTCCGGGACCGGCAGTTCTTC. This translates into CASSRTSLRDRQFF.

The chain links TRBV19 to TRBJ2-5, with D unresolved. Per germline, CDR1 LNHDA and CDR2 SQIVND (reference sequence). This CDR3 contains 12 residues. V dropped 5 bases and J dropped 0 bases, with 4 bases sitting between them. The CDR3 loop is CASSLNQETQYF. In DNA form, the CDR3 reads TGTGCCAGTAGTTTGAACCAAGAGACCCAGTACTTC.

The CDR3 region is CASPFGQALYEQYF. CDR3 DNA: TGTGCCAGCCCCTTCGGACAGGCCCTATACGAGCAGTACTTC. This sequence joins TRBV2 and TRBJ2-7, with TRBD1 matching 7 bases. Per the germline V gene, CDR1 is SNHLY and CDR2 is FYNNEI. There are 14 residues in the CDR3. Losses at the gene ends were 8 bases for V and 4 bases for J; bases not matched to a gene: 11. Looking up the rest from reference TRBV2 and TRBJ2-7 gives the full variable domain: EPEVTQTPSHQVTQMGQEVILRCVPISNHLYFYWYRQILGQKVEFLVSFYNNEISEKSEIFDDQFSVERPDGSNFTLKIRSTKLEDSAMYFCASPFGQALYEQYFGPGTRLTVT.

This chain joins TRBV4-3 and TRBJ1-1, with no clear D. V was cut by 0 bases and J by 5 bases, with 7 bases left in between. Germline V gene lookup returns CDR1 LGHNA and CDR2 YSLEER. The CDR3 consists of 13 residues. The CDR3, as DNA: TGCGCCAGCAGCCAAGAGGCAAGGACTGAAGCTTTCTTT. Encoded protein: CASSQEARTEAFF.

The chain employs TRBV10-3 and TRBJ2-7; 9 bases are shared with TRBD1. Trimming took 11 bases from V and 4 from J; bases not matched to a gene: 6. This CDR3 has 12 residues. CDR1 is ENHRY, CDR2 SYGVKD, per germline. The CDR3 sequence is CAAGQGTYEQYF. The CDR3 nucleotides are TGTGCCGCCGGACAGGGGACTTACGAGCAGTACTTC.

This sequence joins TRBV5-1 and TRBJ2-2, with D unclear. The CDR3 is 14 amino acids. The V end was cut by 0 bases, the J end by 4 bases, with 7 bases between. CDR1 and CDR2 (germline): SGHRS, YFSETQ. The CDR3 loop is CASSLVQSTGELFF. The DNA for the CDR3 is TGCGCCAGCAGCTTGGTCCAGTCCACCGGGGAGCTGTTTTTT.

The rearrangement joins TRBV19 to TRBJ1-4, with D perhaps TRBD1 (5 bases). Trimming cost V 5 bases and J 5 bases, with 15 bases left between them. The germline CDR1 and CDR2 sequences are LNHDA and SQIVND (reference sequence). The CDR3 is made up of 15 amino acids. The CDR3 protein is CASSAGLGGNEKLFF. CDR3 DNA sequence: TGTGCCAGTAGTGCCGGACTTGGGGGGAATGAAAAACTGTTTTTT.

The genes are TRBV10-3 and TRBJ2-2; the D is unclear. The CDR3 is 15 amino acids. In germline, CDR1 is ENHRY, CDR2 SYGVKD. Trimming removed 3 bases at V and 0 bases at J, with 8 bases between. The CDR3 nucleotides read TGTGCCATCAGTGACCCCACAGCGAACACCGGGGAGCTGTTTTTT. Translating gives CAISDPTANTGELFF.

The sample holds one count of this clone. This chain connects TRBV28 to TRBJ1-6; D is uncertain. Germline lookup yields CDR1 MDHEN and CDR2 SYDVKM. Deletions cut 5 bases from V and 7 bases from J, with 9 bases between. The CDR3 extends over 13 amino acids. CDR3 loop: CASSRPRNSPLHF. CDR3 coding DNA: TGTGCCAGCAGTCGCCCTAGGAATTCACCCCTCCACTTT.

This clone has a single count. This chain uses TRBV7-3 with TRBJ1-2; D may be TRBD1 (6 bases). Trimming took 0 bases from V and 2 from J, leaving 10 bases between them. Germline CDR1 reads SGHTA; CDR2 reads FQGTGA. The CDR3 contains 15 residues. Written as DNA, the CDR3 is TGTGCCAGCAGCTTAACCGGGACACCCAACTATGGCTACACCTTC. This encodes CASSLTGTPNYGYTF.

CDR3 in DNA: TGTGCCAGCAGTGACATCCCTCGGTTAAATACGCAGTATTTT. Amino acids: CASSDIPRLNTQYF. The rearrangement uses TRBV28 and TRBJ2-3; D unresolved. From germline, CDR1 is MDHEN and CDR2 SYDVKM. The CDR3 is 14 amino acids. The V end was cut by 5 bases, the J end by 7 bases, with 16 bases between.

This clone was seen more than once but under ten times. The V gene is TRBV2, the J gene TRBJ1-5; D is ambiguous. Per the germline V gene, CDR1 is SNHLY and CDR2 is FYNNEI. CDR3 size: 13 residues. Trimming stripped 6 bases from V and 7 bases from J, with 13 bases between. The CDR3 region is CASRVGSEQPQHF. The CDR3 coding sequence is TGTGCCAGCAGGGTGGGGTCAGAACAGCCCCAGCATTTT.

Only one count was recorded for this clone. V usage is TRBV9 and J usage is TRBJ1-1; D may be TRBD1 (5 bases). Trimming stripped 4 bases from V and 2 bases from J, with 9 bases between. Per the germline V gene, CDR1 is SGDLS and CDR2 is YYNGEE. The CDR3 covers 13 residues. This CDR3 is CASSYDSNTEAFF. The DNA for the CDR3 is TGTGCCAGCAGCTACGACAGTAACACTGAAGCTTTCTTT.

The rearrangement uses TRBV4-2 and TRBJ1-6, with TRBD1 as a possible D gene (5 bases). Trimming removed 0 bases at V and 10 bases at J, with 13 bases between. CDR3 length equals 15 residues. Germline V gene data show CDR1 as LGHNA and CDR2 as YNFKEQ. In DNA, the CDR3 is TGTGCCAGCAGCCAAGATCAGGGATCGGTATCACCCCTCCACTTT. As protein: CASSQDQGSVSPLHF.

The chain carries TRBV27 and TRBJ1-6; 8 nucleotides agree with TRBD1. The CDR3 totals 15 residues. Losses at the gene ends were 7 bases for V and 5 bases for J; bases not matched to a gene: 7. Looked up from germline, CDR1 is MNHEY and CDR2 is SMNVEV (reference sequence). CDR3 region: CASTKGDRNNSPLHF. Written as DNA, the CDR3 is TGTGCCAGCACCAAGGGGGACAGGAATAATTCACCCCTCCACTTT.

V and J are TRBV5-1 and TRBJ2-1, with D perhaps TRBD1 or TRBD2 (5 bases each). The CDR3 sequence is 14 residues long. V dropped 2 bases and J dropped 10 bases, with 16 bases sitting between them. Germline V gives CDR1 SGHRS, CDR2 YFSETQ. Here the CDR3 reads CASSFMEPGREQFF. The CDR3 nucleotides are TGCGCCAGCAGCTTCATGGAACCGGGGCGGGAGCAGTTCTTC.